The 8 T cell receptor beta chains in this list originate from one sample, sequenced in a study of T cell changes during pregnancy in multiple sclerosis. Assay used: immunoSEQ multiplex PCR; TCRdb lists only in-frame clones, some missing. The table shows tens of thousands of clones, with 92% occurring only once. The specimen comprised peripheral blood, sampled in the first trimester of pregnancy. The receptor source for this set is a female donor in good health, enrolled as a control in a pregnancy study.

The chain joins TRBV2 to TRBJ1-5, with D perhaps TRBD1 (6 bases). CDR1 is SNHLY and CDR2 is FYNNEI in the germline V gene. V was cut by 6 bases and J by 1 base, with 10 bases left in between. The CDR3 is 14 amino acids. This chain's CDR3 is CASSGQFSNQPQHF. The DNA of the CDR3 is TGTGCCAGCAGCGGACAGTTCAGCAATCAGCCCCAGCATTTT.

The chain links TRBV9 to TRBJ2-1, with D perhaps TRBD2 (7 bases). CDR1 and CDR2 from the germline V gene are SGDLS and YYNGEE. Trimming pared 0 bases from V and 8 bases from J, leaving 15 bases between. The CDR3 spans 15 residues. In DNA form, the CDR3 reads TGTGCCAGCAGCGTAGGAGAGGCGGGGGCGGATGAGCAGTTCTTC. It translates to CASSVGEAGADEQFF.

This clone was picked up one time. The V call is TRBV6-6, the J call TRBJ2-3; 7 bases fit TRBD2. CDR3 length equals 16 residues. The germline V gene has CDR1 MNHNY and CDR2 SVGAGI (reference sequence). V shed 0 bases and J 5 bases; nucleotides not matched to a gene: 8. The CDR3 coding sequence is TGTGCCAGCAGTTACTCGACGGCGGGGGTTGAAGATACGCAGTATTTT. This codes for CASSYSTAGVEDTQYF.

This chain joins TRBV11-3 and TRBJ1-1; D call uncertain. CDR3 length: 14 residues. Germline V CDR1 and CDR2: SGHNT, YENEEA. The V end was cut by 1 base, the J end by 2 bases, with 8 bases between. The CDR3 spells CASSLGQANTEAFF. The CDR3 region has the DNA TGTGCCAGCAGCTTAGGTCAGGCAAACACTGAAGCTTTCTTT. The full variable domain, its missing parts supplied by reference TRBV11-3 and TRBJ1-1, is EAGVVQSPRYKIIEKKQPVAFWCNPISGHNTLYWYLQNLGQGPELLIRYENEEAVDDSQLPKDRFSAERLKGVDSTLKIQPAELGDSAVYLCASSLGQANTEAFFGQGTRLTVV.

The V and J genes are TRBV5-1 and TRBJ1-2, with 7 bases identical to TRBD1. The CDR3 runs 15 residues. Trimming removed 0 bases from V and 8 bases from J; junction bases left unmatched: 10. Germline values: CDR1 SGHRS, CDR2 YFSETQ. CDR3 loop: CASSLEIDRVGGYTF. The CDR3 DNA is TGCGCCAGCAGCTTGGAGATCGACAGGGTAGGGGGCTACACCTTC. The whole variable domain, remainder taken from reference TRBV5-1 and TRBJ1-2, is KAGVTQTPRYLIKTRGQQVTLSCSPISGHRSVSWYQQTPGQGLQFLFEYFSETQRNKGNFPGRFSGRQFSNSRSEMNVSTLELGDSALYLCASSLEIDRVGGYTFGSGTRLTVV.

The gene calls are TRBV7-2 and TRBJ2-5, with 11 bases matching TRBD2. Germline V CDR1 and CDR2: SGHTA, FQGNSA. The CDR3 is 19 amino acids. V lost 1 base to trimming and J lost 5 bases; unmatched junction nucleotides: 15. The CDR3 sequence is CASSLVPRGSGGVGETQYF. The CDR3 region has the DNA TGTGCCAGCAGCTTAGTGCCGAGGGGTAGCGGGGGGGTTGGGGAGACCCAGTACTTC.

V and J are TRBV5-1 and TRBJ1-3; D may be TRBD1 (5 bases). Germline CDR1 reads SGHRS; CDR2 reads YFSETQ. Trimming removed 0 bases at V and 0 bases at J, with 10 bases between. This CDR3 region has 16 residues. This chain's CDR3 is CASSLAGGGSGNTIYF. CDR3 DNA: TGCGCCAGCAGCTTGGCCGGGGGGGGCTCTGGAAACACCATATATTTT.

The chain recombines TRBV5-1 with TRBJ1-1; 11 positions agree with TRBD1. The CDR3 spans 17 residues. Per the germline V gene, CDR1 is SGHRS and CDR2 is YFSETQ. J gave up 0 bases and V 0 bases, and 4 bases lay outside the gene matches. CDR3 nucleotide sequence: TGCGCCAGCAGCTTGGGAGGACAGGGGGCGATGAACACTGAAGCTTTCTTT. Residues: CASSLGGQGAMNTEAFF. The full variable domain, in which reference TRBV5-1 and TRBJ1-1 provide the parts outside the CDR3, is KAGVTQTPRYLIKTRGQQVTLSCSPISGHRSVSWYQQTPGQGLQFLFEYFSETQRNKGNFPGRFSGRQFSNSRSEMNVSTLELGDSALYLCASSLGGQGAMNTEAFFGQGTRLTVV.